The 16 T cell receptor beta chains given below trace back to one sample, sequenced in a study of blood T cell repertoires in COVID-19. Repertoires were generated with immunoSEQ multiplex PCR, while TCRdb's copy carries only in-frame clones and drops some. The profile covers 65,000 to 95,000 clones, with roughly 85% appearing a single time and approximately 8% taken by the ten largest. Sequenced: peripheral blood. Receptor source: a man aged 25 to 40 with acute or convalescent COVID-19.

The rearrangement uses TRBV4-1 and TRBJ2-5; 14 positions match TRBD2. The CDR3 runs to 17 residues. Germline V CDR1 and CDR2: MGHRA, YSYEKL. V was pared by 5 bases and J by 5 bases, with 10 bases of the junction left unmatched. CDR3 sequence (DNA): TGCGCCAGCAGCAGGAGGGGACTAGCGGGAGAGGGTGAGACCCAGTACTTC. Protein: CASSRRGLAGEGETQYF.

The genes are TRBV5-1 and TRBJ2-3, with 8 positions matching TRBD2. Germline loops: CDR1 SGHRS, CDR2 YFSETQ. V was clipped by 5 bases and J by 5 bases; unmatched bases: 13. The CDR3 is 16 amino acids. CDR3 DNA sequence: TGCGCCAGCAGTTTGTCAACGGGAGGGCATATAGATACGCAGTATTTT. It specifies CASSLSTGGHIDTQYF.

The CDR3 region is CASMTGSETQYF. In nucleotides, the CDR3 is TGTGCCAGCATGACAGGGTCAGAGACCCAGTACTTC. The V call is TRBV6-5, the J call TRBJ2-5; 7 bases map to TRBD1. The ends lost 7 bases at V and 4 bases at J; junction bases unmatched: 3. The germline V gene encodes CDR1 MNHEY and CDR2 SVGAGI. The CDR3 contains 12 residues.

The V and J genes are TRBV6-5 and TRBJ2-1, with 9 bases lining up with TRBD2. Germline CDR1 is MNHEY and CDR2 is SVGAGI. V shed 5 bases, J shed 4 bases, and the junction held 6 bases outside the gene matches. The CDR3 is made up of 15 amino acids. As DNA, the CDR3 is TGTGCCAGCAGTAGAACGACTAGCGGATACAATGAGCAGTTCTTC. Its translation: CASSRTTSGYNEQFF.

The CDR3 here is CSVEFSDGYTF. In nucleotides, the CDR3 is TGCAGCGTTGAATTTAGCGACGGCTACACCTTC. The J gene is TRBJ1-2, the V gene TRBV29-1; unclear D gene. The CDR3 contains 11 residues. The V end lost 2 bases, the J end lost 8 bases, and 9 bases lay between the germline ends. Germline CDR1 and CDR2: SQVTM and ANQGSEA.

V usage is TRBV7-2 and J usage is TRBJ2-3, with TRBD2 matching 10 bases. V trimming: 2 bases; J trimming: 5 bases; junction bases outside the gene matches: 13. CDR3 length: 18 amino acids. CDR1 and CDR2 from the germline V gene are SGHTA and FQGNSA. CDR3 nucleotides: TGTGCCAGCAGCTTACAGTCTGGGGCTAGCGGGAGTAGAGATACGCAGTATTTT. Amino acid sequence: CASSLQSGASGSRDTQYF. The full variable domain, in which reference TRBV7-2 and TRBJ2-3 provide the parts outside the CDR3, is GAGVSQSPSNKVTEKGKDVELRCDPISGHTALYWYRQSLGQGLEFLIYFQGNSAPDKSGLPSDRFSAERTGGSVSTLTIQRTQQEDSAVYLCASSLQSGASGSRDTQYFGPGTRLTVL.

The rearrangement uses TRBV25-1 and TRBJ1-1; D is unresolved. Trimming removed 7 bases at V and 1 base at J, with 10 bases between. Germline assignment: CDR1 MGHDK and CDR2 SYGVNS. The CDR3 consists of 13 residues. CDR3 bases: TGTGCCAGCAAATCGGGAGCGAACACTGAAGCTTTCTTT. Amino acids: CASKSGANTEAFF. Drawing the rest from reference TRBV25-1 and TRBJ1-1, the complete variable domain is EADIYQTPRYLVIGTGKKITLECSQTMGHDKMYWYQQDPGMELHLIHYSYGVNSTEKGDLSSESTVSRIRTEHFPLTLESARPSHTSQYLCASKSGANTEAFFGQGTRLTVV.

The chain has TRBV6-5 and TRBJ1-2; maybe TRBD1 (6 bases). The CDR3 has 13 residues. Germline CDR1 is MNHEY and CDR2 is SVGAGI. V was trimmed by 2 bases and J by 2 bases, leaving 6 bases between them. The CDR3 here is CASSYDRNYGYTF. The DNA of the CDR3 is TGTGCCAGCAGTTACGACAGGAACTATGGCTACACCTTC.

The chain is built from TRBV5-1 and TRBJ2-2; the match to TRBD2 covers 12 bases. Germline V gene data show CDR1 as SGHRS and CDR2 as YFSETQ. Unmatched junction bases numbered 17, after V lost 4 bases and J lost 4 bases. This CDR3 spans 20 amino acids. The CDR3: CASSKTIELAGGRSTGELFF. CDR3 DNA sequence: TGCGCCAGCAGCAAGACCATAGAACTAGCGGGAGGCCGGAGCACCGGGGAGCTGTTTTTT.

The chain is built from TRBV9 and TRBJ2-7; 10 bases match TRBD1. V shed 4 bases and J 5 bases; nucleotides not matched to a gene: 6. This CDR3 is 14 amino acids long. The V gene's germline CDR1 is SGDLS and CDR2 YYNGEE. The CDR3 DNA reads TGTGCCAGCAGCCAAGGGGGACAGGGGAACGAGCAGTACTTC. Its protein is CASSQGGQGNEQYF. Variable domain in full (rest from reference TRBV9 and TRBJ2-7): DSGVTQTPKHLITATGQRVTLRCSPRSGDLSVYWYQQSLDQGLQFLIQYYNGEERAKGNILERFSAQQFPDLHSELNLSSLELGDSALYFCASSQGGQGNEQYFGPGTRLTVT.

The V call is TRBV7-9, the J call TRBJ1-6, with 9 bases matching TRBD1. CDR1 and CDR2 (germline): SEHNR, FQNEAQ (reference sequence). V shed 9 bases, J shed 7 bases, and the junction held 7 bases outside the gene matches. This CDR3 is built from 14 residues. CDR3 bases: TGTGCCAGTCGAAGGACAGGGGAGAATTCACCCCTCCACTTT. The encoded protein is CASRRTGENSPLHF.

The V and J genes are TRBV4-2 and TRBJ1-6; D possibly corresponds to TRBD1 (5 bases). This CDR3 comprises 17 residues. V was clipped by 0 bases and J by 2 bases, with 11 bases between them. CDR1 is LGHNA and CDR2 is YNFKEQ in the germline V gene. This chain's CDR3 is CASSQEGRGPYNSPLHF. The CDR3, as DNA: TGTGCCAGCAGCCAAGAGGGGAGGGGACCCTATAATTCACCCCTCCACTTT.

The CDR3 DNA reads TGTGCCAGCAGTAATGGGCCTCTGCACACCATATATTTT. It specifies CASSNGPLHTIYF. The rearrangement uses TRBV6-5 and TRBJ1-3; no reliable D call. V dropped 5 bases and J dropped 8 bases, with 13 bases sitting between them. The CDR3 is made up of 13 amino acids. The germline CDR1 and CDR2 sequences are MNHEY and SVGAGI.

J is TRBJ2-3 and V is TRBV13; TRBD2 agrees at 10 bases. Looked up from germline, CDR1 is PRHDT and CDR2 is FYEKMQ (reference sequence). The CDR3 extends over 17 amino acids. J was trimmed by 6 bases and V by 1 base; bases with no gene match: 10. The CDR3 loop is CASSLEGLAGVPDTQYF. The CDR3 bases are TGTGCCAGCAGCTTAGAGGGGCTAGCGGGAGTCCCTGATACGCAGTATTTT. Drawing the rest from reference TRBV13 and TRBJ2-3, the complete variable domain is AAGVIQSPRHLIKEKRETATLKCYPIPRHDTVYWYQQGPGQDPQFLISFYEKMQSDKGSIPDRFSAQQFSDYHSELNMSSLELGDSALYFCASSLEGLAGVPDTQYFGPGTRLTVL.

The V gene is TRBV5-4, the J gene TRBJ1-4; 8 bases map to TRBD1. V was clipped by 1 base and J by 3 bases; unmatched bases: 5. The CDR3 has 16 amino acids. The germline V gene encodes CDR1 SGHNT and CDR2 YYREEE (reference sequence). The CDR3: CASSLSRTGSNEKLFF. Written as DNA, the CDR3 is TGTGCCAGCAGCTTGAGCAGGACAGGGTCTAATGAAAAACTGTTTTTT.

The chain has TRBV19 and TRBJ2-2, with 7 bases that match TRBD1. CDR1 LNHDA and CDR2 SQIVND come from the germline V gene (reference sequence). With 5 bases clipped from V and 0 bases from J, the junction kept 6 bases outside the gene matches. The CDR3 length is 16 residues. The CDR3 protein is CASSVRQGTNTGELFF. DNA of the CDR3: TGTGCCAGTAGTGTAAGACAGGGCACGAACACCGGGGAGCTGTTTTTT.